This T cell receptor beta chain was documented in a study of type 1 regulatory T cells. Background on the study: This in vitro CD4 product, T-allo10, is enriched for Tr1 cells and alloantigen-specific.

Turning to this clonotype: The antigen is unknown.

Trimming left V 11 bases short and J 0 bases short, with 14 bases between. CDR3 length: 14 amino acids. Germline values: CDR1 MNHNS, CDR2 SASEGT. TCRdb passed the reads through MiXCR, listing each CDR3 protein once. This sample has roughly 68,000 distinct CDR3 sequences, with about three fifths found just once. Graft donor-derived T-allo10 cells were described as host-alloantigen-specific, anergic, and alloantigen-specifically suppressive. The sequence was obtained from a human donor in good health. This chain connects TRBV6-1 to TRBJ2-4; D remains ambiguous. Sequencing input: cultured T cells, either the whole culture or a sorted T cell fraction (not recorded which). Documented subset: Tr1-enriched cell product generated in vitro against host alloantigens. The CDR3 sequence is CAGDVILAKNIQYF. In DNA form, the CDR3 reads TGTGCCGGCGACGTAATACTAGCCAAAAACATTCAGTACTTC.